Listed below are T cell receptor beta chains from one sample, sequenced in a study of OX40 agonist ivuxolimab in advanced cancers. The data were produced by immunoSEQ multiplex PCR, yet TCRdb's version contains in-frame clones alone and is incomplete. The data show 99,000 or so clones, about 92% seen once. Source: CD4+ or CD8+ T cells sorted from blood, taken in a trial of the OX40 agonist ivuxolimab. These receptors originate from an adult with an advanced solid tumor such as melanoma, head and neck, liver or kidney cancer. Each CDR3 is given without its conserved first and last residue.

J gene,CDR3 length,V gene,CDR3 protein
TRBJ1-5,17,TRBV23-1,ASSQLTVAVIYSNQPQH
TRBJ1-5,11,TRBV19,ASSSTLGMSQH
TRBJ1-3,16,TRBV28,ASSLGGAGANSGNTIY
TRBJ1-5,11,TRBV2,ASKLRSPQPQH
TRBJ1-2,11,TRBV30,AWSVMGNYGYT
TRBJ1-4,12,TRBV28,ASSPGQMGEKLF
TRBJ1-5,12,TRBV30,AWSVRTGDQPQH
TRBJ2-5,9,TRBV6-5,ASSSGETQY
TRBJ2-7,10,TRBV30,AATGSSYEQY
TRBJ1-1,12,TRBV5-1,ASSLVGWGTEAF
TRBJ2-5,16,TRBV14,ASSQESVHRGLQETQY
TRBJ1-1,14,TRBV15,ATSRPFGTGDTEAF
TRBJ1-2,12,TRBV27,ASSSNREGGSYT
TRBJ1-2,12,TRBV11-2,ASSADRGLYGYT
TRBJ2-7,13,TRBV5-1,ASSTGTAGPYEQY
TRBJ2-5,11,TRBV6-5,ASRRDGQETQY
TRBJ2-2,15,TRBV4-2,ASSQDSAGQGTGELF